These T cell receptor beta chains were read from a single sample in a study of identifying expanded T cells in peripheral blood. Repertoires were generated with immunoSEQ multiplex PCR, while TCRdb's copy carries only in-frame clones and drops some. The top ten hold about 15% of the sample, which has about 110,000 clones, around nine tenths seen once. The source material was blood. These receptors all come from a person aged 18 to 69 in good health. The CDR3 runs from the conserved cysteine through the conserved F or W. Fields, in order: J gene, D gene, V gene, CDR3 protein. A D gene is named only where the DNA matches it firmly.

TRBJ1-2	NA	TRBV7-2	CASSPQMGKGYTF
TRBJ2-7	NA	TRBV7-9	CASSWDHYEQYF
TRBJ2-1	NA	TRBV28	CASQGGGGTNEQFF
TRBJ2-1	TRBD2	TRBV28	CASSSPGRSSYNEQFF
TRBJ2-4	NA	TRBV2	CASSESVAAYF
TRBJ2-5	NA	TRBV7-2	CASRRTIQSRETQYF
TRBJ2-7	NA	TRBV18	CASSPPTGVDEQYF
TRBJ2-7	TRBD2	TRBV4-3	CASSQDLGGGAYEQYF
TRBJ1-1	NA	TRBV2	CASSDWNTEAFF
TRBJ1-2	TRBD1	TRBV13	CASSAAGGMDYGYTF
TRBJ1-6	NA	TRBV6-1	CASSEAGSSYNSPLHF
TRBJ1-1	NA	TRBV4-3	CASSRGRLLNTEAFF
TRBJ2-5	TRBD2	TRBV5-6	CASSRATSGGPETQYF
TRBJ2-3	TRBD2	TRBV6-5	CASSSGGRDTQYF
TRBJ1-2	NA	TRBV28	CASSFPTVYGYTF
TRBJ1-1	NA	TRBV10-3	CAISATETGTEAFF